This is a list of T cell receptor beta chains from one sample in a study of blood T cell repertoires in COVID-19. Profiled with immunoSEQ multiplex PCR; TCRdb holds only in-frame clones, not every one. The repertoire holds around 290,000 clones, with about nine tenths as singletons. Sequences were obtained from PBMCs or T cells enriched from blood (not recorded which). The receptors were gathered from a woman in her twenties or thirties who had recovered from COVID-19. Each CDR3 is given with its conserved first and last residue. Each record gives: J gene, V gene, D gene, clone size, CDR3 protein, CDR3 DNA. D genes are given only for firm matches. The size field is filled for only some rows; it gives once, few, many or a size class.

>TRBJ1-3|TRBV7-2|-|-
CASSSTQGVSGNTIYF
TGTGCCAGCAGCTCCACACAGGGAGTAAGTGGAAACACCATATATTTT
>TRBJ2-5|TRBV6-5|-|-
CASSHQVLQETQYF
TGTGCCAGCAGTCACCAGGTCCTCCAAGAGACCCAGTACTTC
>TRBJ1-6|TRBV7-2|-|-
CASSLTWTLLNSPLHF
TGTGCCAGCAGCTTGACCTGGACACTTTTAAACTCACCCCTCCACTTT
>TRBJ1-1|TRBV18|TRBD1|-
CASSPQGAGTEAFF
TGTGCCAGCTCACCACAGGGGGCGGGCACTGAAGCTTTCTTT
>TRBJ2-1|TRBV5-1|TRBD2|-
CASSPGLAGGPDNEQFF
TGCGCCAGCAGCCCGGGACTAGCGGGAGGGCCCGACAATGAGCAGTTCTTC
>TRBJ1-5|TRBV19|TRBD1|-
CASSTVDSGTGIRPQHF
TGTGCCAGTAGTACCGTGGATTCCGGGACAGGGATTCGGCCCCAGCATTTT
>TRBJ1-3|TRBV6-5|-|-
CASSPFVPGNTIYF
TGTGCCAGCAGTCCCTTTGTTCCTGGAAACACCATATATTTT
>TRBJ2-7|TRBV28|TRBD1|-
CASSQQTGDGFF
TGTGCCAGCAGCCAGCAGACAGGGGACGGGTTCTTC
>TRBJ2-5|TRBV7-2|TRBD1|-
CASSPRQGAVETQYF
TGTGCCAGCAGCCCTCGACAGGGGGCAGTAGAGACCCAGTACTTC
>TRBJ1-2|TRBV28|TRBD1|-
CASSVGQGDGYTF
TGTGCCAGCAGTGTCGGACAGGGTGATGGCTACACCTTC
>TRBJ2-2|TRBV13|TRBD1|-
CASSLGGTGITGELFF
TGTGCCAGCAGCTTAGGGGGGACAGGGATCACCGGGGAGCTGTTTTTT
>TRBJ2-1|TRBV3-1/TRBV3-2|-|-
CASSVAPYNEQFF
TGTGCCAGCAGTGTAGCGCCCTACAATGAGCAGTTCTTC
>TRBJ1-1|TRBV27|-|-
CASSSGISTAVGNTEAFF
TGTGCCAGCAGTTCCGGAATCTCTACAGCCGTGGGCAACACTGAAGCTTTCTTT
>TRBJ2-7|TRBV5-1|TRBD2|-
CASTRVAGDVHEQYF
TGCGCCAGCACTAGGGTAGCGGGAGATGTTCACGAGCAGTACTTC
>TRBJ1-4|TRBV7-9|TRBD1|-
CASSKTGGREKLFF
TGTGCCAGCAGCAAGACAGGGGGACGTGAAAAACTGTTTTTT
>TRBJ1-1|TRBV6-1|-|-
CASSETRNTEAFF
TGTGCCAGCAGTGAAACACGGAACACTGAAGCTTTCTTT
>TRBJ2-7|TRBV11-2|-|-
CASSPSQGRGYEQYF
TGTGCCAGCAGCCCAAGTCAGGGGCGCGGATACGAGCAGTACTTC
>TRBJ2-5|TRBV6-4|-|-
CASSRARGETQYF
TGTGCCAGCAGTCGGGCCCGCGGGGAGACCCAGTACTTC
>TRBJ2-7|TRBV27|TRBD2|-
CASSFFSSGRAYEQYF
TGTGCCAGCAGTTTCTTTAGTAGCGGGAGAGCCTACGAGCAGTACTTC
>TRBJ1-5|TRBV30|-|once
CAWSVSVNQPQHF
TGTGCCTGGAGTGTATCTGTCAATCAGCCCCAGCATTTT
>TRBJ1-3|TRBV19|-|once
CASSIRGNSGNTIYF
TGTGCCAGTAGTATACGGGGAAACTCTGGAAACACCATATATTTT
>TRBJ2-7|TRBV29-1|TRBD2|-
CSVGVAGSVYEQYF
TGCAGCGTTGGGGTAGCGGGATCAGTCTACGAGCAGTACTTC
>TRBJ1-1|TRBV7-3|-|once
CASSPSPGNTEAFF
TGTGCCAGCAGCCCCTCCCCGGGAAACACTGAAGCTTTCTTT
>TRBJ2-3|TRBV27|TRBD2|-
CASSLWAWGGGSDTQYF
TGTGCCAGCAGTTTATGGGCTTGGGGCGGGGGGTCAGATACGCAGTATTTT
>TRBJ2-2|TRBV2|-|-
CASMVADKNTGELFF
TGTGCCAGCATGGTTGCGGATAAGAACACCGGGGAGCTGTTTTTT
>TRBJ2-1|TRBV6-5|TRBD2|-
CASSYPLAGGLSEQFF
TGTGCCAGCAGTTACCCTCTAGCGGGAGGGTTGAGTGAGCAGTTCTTC
>TRBJ2-7|TRBV28|-|-
CASNLREPYEQYF
TGTGCCAGCAACCTCCGGGAGCCATACGAGCAGTACTTC
>TRBJ2-3|TRBV14|TRBD2|-
CASSQRKGLAGSDTQYF
TGTGCCAGCAGCCAACGTAAGGGACTAGCGGGCTCAGATACGCAGTATTTT
>TRBJ2-3|TRBV28|-|-
CASDRRQTDTQYF
TGTGCCAGTGACAGGAGGCAAACAGATACGCAGTATTTT
>TRBJ1-2|TRBV29-1|TRBD1|many
CSVEVSGTGGGYGYTF
TGCAGCGTTGAAGTTAGCGGGACAGGGGGCGGTTATGGCTACACCTTC
>TRBJ1-1|TRBV6-4|-|-
CASSETLQGRAFF
TGTGCCAGCAGCGAGACTTTACAGGGTCGAGCTTTCTTT
>TRBJ2-1|TRBV5-4|-|-
CASSLAGVGPDQQFF
TGTGCCAGCAGCTTGGCCGGGGTAGGACCCGATCAACAGTTCTTC
>TRBJ2-3|TRBV20-1|-|once
CSASMGSPDTQYF
TGCAGTGCTAGTATGGGCAGTCCAGATACGCAGTATTTT
>TRBJ1-5|TRBV12-2|-|-
CASRLEDRDFASICQPQHF
TGTGCAAGTCGCTTAGAGGACAGGGACTTCGCCTCAATCTGTCAGCCCCAGCATTTT
>TRBJ2-7|TRBV18|TRBD2|once
CASSLRTSGDIYEQYF
TGTGCCAGCTCACTTCGGACTAGCGGGGATATCTACGAGCAGTACTTC
>TRBJ1-2|TRBV6-5|-|-
CASSYPRGRGYDYTF
TGTGCCAGCAGTTACCCCCGAGGGAGGGGTTATGACTACACCTTC
>TRBJ1-5|TRBV5-5|-|-
CASSLRGSNQPQHF
TGTGCCAGCAGCTTGAGGGGAAGCAATCAGCCCCAGCATTTT
>TRBJ1-1|TRBV6-5|TRBD1|once
CASSRSRTGVEAFF
TGTGCCAGCAGCCGATCCCGGACAGGGGTTGAAGCTTTCTTT
>TRBJ1-5|TRBV19|-|-
CASSIRDDSNQPQHF
TGTGCCAGTAGTATCAGGGATGATAGCAATCAGCCCCAGCATTTT
>TRBJ1-4|TRBV27|TRBD1|-
CASSSMGQNNEKLFF
TGTGCCAGCAGTTCGATGGGACAGAATAATGAAAAACTGTTTTTT
>TRBJ1-2|TRBV30|-|-
CACGRRRDYGYTF
TGTGCCTGCGGGAGGCGAAGAGACTATGGCTACACCTTC
>TRBJ1-1|TRBV28|TRBD1|-
CASSWTGVVGTEAFF
TGTGCCAGCAGTTGGACAGGGGTCGTGGGCACTGAAGCTTTCTTT
>TRBJ2-7|TRBV27|-|-
CASSPHPGQYEQYF
TGTGCCAGCAGTCCGCACCCTGGACAGTACGAGCAGTACTTC
>TRBJ1-5|TRBV2|-|-
CASSAPGSGNQPQHF
TGTGCCAGCAGCGCCCCGGGGTCGGGCAATCAGCCCCAGCATTTT
>TRBJ2-1|TRBV24-1|-|-
CATSDTGHSHNEQFF
TGTGCCACCAGTGATACAGGACACAGTCACAATGAGCAGTTCTTC
>TRBJ2-7|TRBV5-6|TRBD2|-
CASSRPTSGSYEQYF
TGTGCCAGCAGCCGTCCGACTAGCGGGTCCTACGAGCAGTACTTC
>TRBJ2-5|TRBV6-5|-|-
CASRSGIQETQYF
TGTGCCAGCAGGTCAGGGATCCAAGAGACCCAGTACTTC
>TRBJ1-2|TRBV14|TRBD1|few
CASSQTGVGYTF
TGTGCCAGCAGCCAGACAGGGGTTGGCTACACCTTC
>TRBJ1-1|TRBV28|-|-
CASTTPPGVRSTEAFF
TGTGCCAGCACTACCCCCCCGGGGGTAAGGAGCACTGAAGCTTTCTTT
>TRBJ1-2|TRBV6-1|-|-
CASSEWSESAEGYTF
TGTGCCAGCAGTGAATGGTCGGAGTCCGCGGAAGGCTACACCTTC
>TRBJ2-3|TRBV15|TRBD1|-
CATSRHQGQRTDTQYF
TGTGCCACCAGCAGACACCAGGGACAGCGCACAGATACGCAGTATTTT